The 18 T cell receptor beta chains below come from one sample, sequenced in a study of identical twins. TCRdb reanalysed the 5' RACE reads using MiXCR and keeps one entry per CDR3 protein. The repertoire consists of about 1.7 million distinct CDR3 sequences, with around 29% occurring once and the leading ten covering about 0.27%. The material sequenced was cord blood. The origin of the receptors is a newborn girl in good health.

The genes are TRBV19 and TRBJ2-4; D uncertain. The V end was cut by 3 bases, the J end by 1 base, with 4 bases between. In germline, CDR1 is LNHDA, CDR2 SQIVND (reference sequence). The CDR3 length is 13 residues. CDR3 DNA: TGTGCCAGTAGTATGGGGGCCAAAAACATTCAGTACTTC. Amino acids: CASSMGAKNIQYF.

The chain's CDR3 is CASSLYGTGLYNEQYF. Written as DNA, the CDR3 is TGCGCCAGCAGCTTGTACGGGACAGGGCTATACAATGAGCAGTACTTC. The chain has TRBV5-1 and TRBJ2-7, with 9 bases identical to TRBD1. V was pared by 1 base and J by 7 bases, with 12 bases of the junction left unmatched. The germline gives CDR1 SGHRS, CDR2 YFSETQ. This CDR3 spans 16 amino acids. The full variable domain, completed using reference TRBV5-1 and TRBJ2-7, is KAGVTQTPRYLIKTRGQQVTLSCSPISGHRSVSWYQQTPGQGLQFLFEYFSETQRNKGNFPGRFSGRQFSNSRSEMNVSTLELGDSALYLCASSLYGTGLYNEQYFGPGTRLTVT.

This chain joins TRBV7-6 and TRBJ1-1; D gene uncertain. Trimming pared 2 bases from V and 3 bases from J, leaving 7 bases between. Looked up from germline, CDR1 is SGHVS and CDR2 is FNYEAQ. There are 13 residues in the CDR3. The CDR3 sequence: CASSLTEDTEAFF. The CDR3 DNA follows: TGTGCCAGCAGCTTAACGGAGGACACTGAAGCTTTCTTT.

The rearrangement links TRBV10-3 to TRBJ1-2; D is ambiguous. Germline V gives CDR1 ENHRY, CDR2 SYGVKD. This CDR3 comprises 15 residues. Trimming took off 0 bases at V and 2 bases at J, with 10 bases between the two ends. CDR3 sequence reads: CAISESSAINYGYTF. As DNA, the CDR3 is TGTGCCATCAGTGAGTCGTCCGCTATAAACTATGGCTACACCTTC.

CDR3 protein: CAISRQGTNQPQHF. CDR3 DNA: TGTGCCATCAGTCGCCAGGGGACTAATCAGCCCCAGCATTTT. The chain joins TRBV10-3 to TRBJ1-5; possibly TRBD1 for D (6 bases). Germline V gene lookup returns CDR1 ENHRY and CDR2 SYGVKD. CDR3 length: 14 residues. The V end lost 5 bases, the J end lost 4 bases, and 12 bases lay between the germline ends.

The chain combines TRBV20-1 with TRBJ2-5, with no clear D. The DNA end lines up better with TRBJ2-7; the J call may be wrong. CDR1 and CDR2 from the germline V gene are DFQATT and SNEGSKA (reference sequence). The CDR3 spans 15 residues. This CDR3 is CSARDFYGIGYEQYF. Here the CDR3 DNA reads TGCAGTGCTAGAGATTTCTATGGGATCGGCTACGAGCAGTACTTC.

The V and J genes are TRBV29-1 and TRBJ1-1; TRBD1 is a possible D gene (5 bases). Germline lookup yields CDR1 SQVTM and CDR2 ANQGSEA. The CDR3 sequence is 13 residues long. V was pared by 1 base and J by 3 bases, with 9 bases between. CDR3 sequence: CSVEGRGHTEAFF. The DNA for the CDR3 is TGCAGCGTTGAAGGCCGGGGCCACACTGAAGCTTTCTTT.

This clonotype was found a few times. The chain joins TRBV20-1 to TRBJ2-5, with 11 positions matching TRBD1. The end of the DNA fits TRBJ2-7 better, so the J call may be wrong. This CDR3 is 16 amino acids long. The germline CDR1 and CDR2 sequences are DFQATT and SNEGSKA (reference sequence). The CDR3 DNA follows: TGCAGTGCTCTCTCACTCATGGGACAGGGGGGTCACGAGCAGTACTTC. Residues: CSALSLMGQGGHEQYF.

The chain is built from TRBV5-1 and TRBJ2-7, with D uncertain. The V and J ends lost 4 bases and 0 bases respectively, with 14 bases between them. The length of the CDR3 is 15 residues. In germline, CDR1 is SGHRS, CDR2 YFSETQ. CDR3: CASSQGVQSSYEQYF. DNA of the CDR3: TGCGCCAGCAGCCAAGGTGTCCAGAGCTCCTACGAGCAGTACTTC.

The chain has TRBV30 and TRBJ2-4; TRBD1 aligns across 9 bases. The CDR3 covers 13 residues. The germline gives CDR1 GTSNPN, CDR2 SVGIG (reference sequence). The V gene end was trimmed by 5 bases and the J gene end by 11 bases; junction bases not matched to a gene: 10. CDR3: CAWQGQGRSVQYF. The CDR3 DNA reads as TGTGCCTGGCAAGGACAGGGGAGGAGCGTTCAGTACTTC.

This rearrangement joins TRBV11-2 to TRBJ2-1; 12 bases align to TRBD2. Trimming cost V 7 bases and J 3 bases; bases outside gene matches: 10. The germline V gene encodes CDR1 SGHAT and CDR2 FQNNGV. The CDR3 loop spans 17 amino acids. This CDR3 is CASKIETSGGFYNEQFF. DNA of the CDR3: TGTGCCAGCAAAATAGAAACTAGCGGGGGGTTCTACAATGAGCAGTTCTTC.

The sample holds a few counts of this clonotype. This sequence joins TRBV4-1 and TRBJ1-2; no reliable D call. The V gene's germline CDR1 is MGHRA and CDR2 YSYEKL. The CDR3 sequence is 13 residues long. V gave up 2 bases and J gave up 1 base, with 5 bases separating them. The CDR3 bases are TGCGCCAGCAGCCAACCGCTTAACTATGGCTACACCTTC. Protein product: CASSQPLNYGYTF.

The genes are TRBV2 and TRBJ2-7, with TRBD1 as a possible D gene (6 bases). Germline V lookup: CDR1 SNHLY, CDR2 FYNNEI. This CDR3 comprises 13 residues. Trimming took 2 bases from V and 4 from J, leaving 9 bases between them. The CDR3 is CASSETGFYEQYF. The CDR3 DNA follows: TGTGCCAGCAGTGAAACAGGGTTTTACGAGCAGTACTTC.

This clonotype has a handful of counts. The CDR3, as DNA: TGTGCCAGCAGTTTACGCAGACCCAGCACAGATACGCAGTATTTT. Its protein is CASSLRRPSTDTQYF. This chain uses TRBV27 with TRBJ2-3, with no clear D. The V and J ends lost 2 bases and 0 bases respectively, with 9 bases between them. Germline values: CDR1 MNHEY, CDR2 SMNVEV (reference sequence). The CDR3 is made up of 15 amino acids.

The V gene is TRBV20-1, the J gene TRBJ2-7; D ambiguous. The CDR3 is 14 amino acids. Germline V gene sequence: CDR1 DFQATT, CDR2 SNEGSKA (reference sequence). Trimming removed 3 bases at V and 3 bases at J, with 15 bases between. The CDR3 sequence: CSASRAALYYEQYF. The CDR3 nucleotides read TGCAGTGCTAGCCGGGCAGCTCTTTACTACGAGCAGTACTTC.

This clonotype has just a few counts. The junction does not match germline at one end; this may be a read error. The V call is TRBV9, the J call TRBJ2-3, with TRBD2 matching 8 bases. The CDR3 covers 13 residues. Germline V gene lookup returns CDR1 SGDLS and CDR2 YYNGEE. The CDR3 is CASSGVSTDTQYF. The CDR3 DNA reads as TGTGCCAGTAGCGGGGTCAGCACAGATACGCAGTATTTT. Drawing the rest from reference TRBV9 and TRBJ2-3, the complete variable domain is DSGVTQTPKHLITATGQRVTLRCSPRSGDLSVYWYQQSLDQGLQFLIQYYNGEERAKGNILERFSAQQFPDLHSELNLSSLELGDSALYFCASSGVSTDTQYFGPGTRLTVL.

V is TRBV12-3 or TRBV12-4 and J is TRBJ2-3; weak D call: TRBD1 (6 bases). Trimming shortened V by 7 bases and J by 4 bases, and 15 bases separated the two germline ends. CDR3 length equals 14 residues. CDR3 sequence reads: CASTSQGPADTQYF. The DNA for the CDR3 is TGTGCCAGCACCTCACAGGGCCCCGCAGATACGCAGTATTTT.

The CDR3 DNA follows: TGTGCCAGCACCCGTCGGTCAGGAGGTAACTATGGCTACACCTTC. Translated: CASTRRSGGNYGYTF. The gene calls are TRBV28 and TRBJ1-2; D is unresolved. The CDR3 runs 15 residues. Trimming removed 7 bases from V and 1 base from J, with 16 bases in between. CDR1 and CDR2 from the germline V gene are MDHEN and SYDVKM.